This TCR beta chain came from a study of shared clonotypes between healthy human individuals. Whole-study findings and limits: The low donor count limited represented genetic and exposure-history diversity. Sampling involved blood alone; tissue repertoires likely differ.

Profiling relied on immunoSEQ multiplex PCR, and the TCRdb table lists in-frame clones only, not all of them. This repertoire shows 530,000 or so clones, approximately 79% found once; its top ten account for 9.5% to 15%. About this clone itself: Its antigen is not identified.

The germline CDR1 and CDR2 sequences are SGHRS and YFSETQ. The CDR3 spans 15 residues. The ends were cut back, 0 bases at V and 1 base at J, with 10 bases in the middle. The TCR was taken from a woman aged 40 to 49 in good health. Some clones in this sample may be carry-over from other donors' samples. Sequencing used PBMCs. The V gene is TRBV5-1, the J gene TRBJ1-2, with D unresolved. The CDR3, as DNA: TGCGCCAGCAGCTTGGTTGGCAGTTTTAACTATGGCTACACCTTC. Amino acids: CASSLVGSFNYGYTF. Together with reference TRBV5-1 and TRBJ1-2, the CDR3 gives the full variable domain: KAGVTQTPRYLIKTRGQQVTLSCSPISGHRSVSWYQQTPGQGLQFLFEYFSETQRNKGNFPGRFSGRQFSNSRSEMNVSTLELGDSALYLCASSLVGSFNYGYTFGSGTRLTVV.